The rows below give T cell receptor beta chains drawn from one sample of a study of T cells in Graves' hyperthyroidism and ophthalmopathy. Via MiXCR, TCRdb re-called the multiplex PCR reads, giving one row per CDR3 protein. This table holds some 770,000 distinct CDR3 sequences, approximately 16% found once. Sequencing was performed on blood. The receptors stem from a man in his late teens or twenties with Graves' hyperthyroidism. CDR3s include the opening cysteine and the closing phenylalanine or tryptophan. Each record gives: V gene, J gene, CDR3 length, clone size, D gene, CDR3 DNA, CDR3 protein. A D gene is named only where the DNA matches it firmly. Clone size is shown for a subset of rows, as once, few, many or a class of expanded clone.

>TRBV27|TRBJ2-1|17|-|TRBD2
TGTGCCAGCAGTTTATCGCGGGAAGGGACTAGTTTCAGGGAGCAGTTCTTC
CASSLSREGTSFREQFF
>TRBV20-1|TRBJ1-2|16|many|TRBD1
TGCAGTGCTAGCCTCGGGACAGGACGGGGCAACTATGGCTACACCTTC
CSASLGTGRGNYGYTF
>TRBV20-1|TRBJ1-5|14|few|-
TGCAGTGCTAGAGATCTTCTTAGCAATCAGCCCCAGCATTTT
CSARDLLSNQPQHF
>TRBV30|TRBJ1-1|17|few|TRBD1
TGTGCCTGGAGTGTACGGGTTCGACAGGGGGGGAACACTGAAGCTTTCTTT
CAWSVRVRQGGNTEAFF
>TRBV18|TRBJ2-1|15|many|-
TGTGCCAGCTCCCAACCGGGCCCTAAAAGGAATGAGCAGTTCTTC
CASSQPGPKRNEQFF
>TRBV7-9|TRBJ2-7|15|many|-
TGTGCCAGCAGCGCTAGCCTGGGACCAACCTACGAGCAGTACTTC
CASSASLGPTYEQYF
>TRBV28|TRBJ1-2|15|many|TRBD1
TGTGCCAGCAGTTTCCTCGGGACAGCTAACTATGGCTACACCTTC
CASSFLGTANYGYTF
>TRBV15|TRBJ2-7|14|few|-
TGTGCCACCAGCAGTAAGGACGGATACTACGAGCAGTACTTC
CATSSKDGYYEQYF
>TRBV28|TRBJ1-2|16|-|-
TGTGCCAGCAGTTCCCCCGGAGGAATTCAGTCTTATGGCTGCACCTTC
CASSSPGGIQSYGCTF
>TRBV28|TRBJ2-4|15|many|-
TGTGCCAGCAGCCCCCCCTGGGTAGCCAAAAACATTCAGTACTTC
CASSPPWVAKNIQYF
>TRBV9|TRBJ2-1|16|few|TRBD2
TGTGCCAGCAGCGTAGCTATACTAGCGGGAGATAATGAGCAGTTCTTC
CASSVAILAGDNEQFF
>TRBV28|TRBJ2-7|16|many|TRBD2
TGTGCCAGCAGTTTATCACGGGGACTACGGACCTACGAGCAGTACTTC
CASSLSRGLRTYEQYF
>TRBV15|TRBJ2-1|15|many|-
TGTGCCACCAGCAGAGATAAGGAGACAGTCATAGAGCAGTTCTTC
CATSRDKETVIEQFF
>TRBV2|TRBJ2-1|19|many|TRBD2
TGTGCCAGCAGTGAAAGTGGGCTAGCGGGAGCTCTACTCGACAATGAGCAGTTCTTC
CASSESGLAGALLDNEQFF
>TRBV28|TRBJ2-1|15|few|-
TGTGCCAGCAGTTTAGCGTCCAGCAGGAGAAATGAGCAGTTCTTC
CASSLASSRRNEQFF
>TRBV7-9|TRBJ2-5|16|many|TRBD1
TGTGCCAGCAGCTTGGCCCCAGGGACAGATAAAGAGACCCAGTACTTC
CASSLAPGTDKETQYF
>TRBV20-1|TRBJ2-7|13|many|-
TGCAGTGCTAGACCCCCCCAGGGCTACGAGCAGTACTTC
CSARPPQGYEQYF
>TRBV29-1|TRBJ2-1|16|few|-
TGCAGCGTTGAGCCCTCGGGACGGCTGGGGTCCCCAGAGCAGTTCTTC
CSVEPSGRLGSPEQFF
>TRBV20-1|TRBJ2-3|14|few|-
TGCAGTGCTAGAGATCGCCAAGGCACAGATACGCAGTATTTT
CSARDRQGTDTQYF
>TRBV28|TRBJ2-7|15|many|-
TGTGCCAGCAGTTTATCAGGGGCTGGTTGGTACGAGCAGTACTTC
CASSLSGAGWYEQYF
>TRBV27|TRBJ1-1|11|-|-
TGTGCCAGCAGTTTCTCGGGGGTCGCTTTCTTT
CASSFSGVAFF
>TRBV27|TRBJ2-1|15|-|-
TGTGCCAGCAGCTTGGGACTTTTCTCCTACAATGAGCAGTTCTTC
CASSLGLFSYNEQFF
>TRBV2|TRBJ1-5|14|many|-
TGTGCCAGCAGTGAGCACGGCCCCAATCAGCCCCAGCATTTT
CASSEHGPNQPQHF
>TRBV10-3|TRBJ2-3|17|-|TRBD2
TGTGCCAGCAAAGGCCTAGCGGGAGTTGGGGGCACAGATACGCAGTATTTT
CASKGLAGVGGTDTQYF
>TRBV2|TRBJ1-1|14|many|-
TGTGCCAGCAGGGGGGACACCTTGAACACTGAAGCTTTCTTT
CASRGDTLNTEAFF
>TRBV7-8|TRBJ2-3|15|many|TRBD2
TGTGCCAGCAGCTCCCTAGCGGGAGGCGGCGATACGCAGTATTTT
CASSSLAGGGDTQYF
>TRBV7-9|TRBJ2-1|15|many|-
TGTGCCAGCAGCCCCCTAGGCAGGGTTTACAATGAGCAGTTCTTC
CASSPLGRVYNEQFF
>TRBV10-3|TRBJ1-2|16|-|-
TGTGCCATCAGTGAGTCACGAGAGGACCCGCAGCTCGGCTACACCTTC
CAISESREDPQLGYTF
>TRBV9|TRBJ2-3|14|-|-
TGTGCCAGCAGTGGGGGCGGGAGAATCGATACGCAGTATTTT
CASSGGGRIDTQYF
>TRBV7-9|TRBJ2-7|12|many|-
TGTGCCAGCAGCTTAGTCCCCGAGGAGCAGTACTTC
CASSLVPEEQYF
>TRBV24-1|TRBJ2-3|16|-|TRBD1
TGTGCCACCAGTGAGGCAGGGACAGACATTCAGGATACGCAGTATTTT
CATSEAGTDIQDTQYF
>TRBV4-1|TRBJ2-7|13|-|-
TGCGCCAGCAGCCTCGGGACTCAGCCGGAGCAGTACTTC
CASSLGTQPEQYF
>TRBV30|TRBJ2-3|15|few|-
TGTGCCTGGAGTGTGACCGTCGCTAGTACAGATACGCAGTATTTT
CAWSVTVASTDTQYF
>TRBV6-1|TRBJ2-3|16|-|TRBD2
TGTGCCAGCAGTCCCGGCGGCCTAGCGGTTACGGATACGCAGTATTTT
CASSPGGLAVTDTQYF
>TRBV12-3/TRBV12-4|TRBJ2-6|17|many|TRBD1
TGTGCCAGCAGTTGGGGACAGGGCCCCTCTGGGGCCAACGTCCTGACTTTC
CASSWGQGPSGANVLTF
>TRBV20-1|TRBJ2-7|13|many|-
TGCAGTGCTAGAGCTGATGGGTCGTACGAGCAGTACTTC
CSARADGSYEQYF
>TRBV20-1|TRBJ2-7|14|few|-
TGCAGTGCTAGACCACTAGAGGGGACCTACGAGCAGTACTTC
CSARPLEGTYEQYF